Listed below are T cell receptor beta chains from one sample, sequenced in a study of blood T cell repertoires in COVID-19. The protocol was immunoSEQ multiplex PCR, while the TCRdb copy is restricted to in-frame clones and leaves out a portion. The table records around 120,000 clones, more than 75% of them present only once. The sample comprised peripheral blood. Receptors were obtained from a human donor in a cohort sampled during active COVID-19. Both conserved end residues are part of each CDR3. D genes are given only for firm matches. The size entry is marked missing in some rows and otherwise reads once, few, many or a size class.

V gene	J gene	D gene	clone size	CDR3 DNA	CDR3 protein
TRBV28	TRBJ2-7	TRBD2	.	TGTGCCAGCAGTTTATTGGCTAGCGGAACCTACGAGCAGTACTTC	CASSLLASGTYEQYF
TRBV7-9	TRBJ2-7	.	.	TGTGCCAGCAGCTTAGCGTCAGGCCAGGCCTACGAGCAGTACTTC	CASSLASGQAYEQYF
TRBV7-2	TRBJ2-3	TRBD2	.	TGTGCCAGCAGCCCGCGAACTAGCGGGAGACCCTCTACGCAGTATTTT	CASSPRTSGRPSTQYF
TRBV2	TRBJ2-5	.	.	TGTGCCAGCAGTCCTGATACAGGGCAAGAGACCCAGTACTTC	CASSPDTGQETQYF
TRBV19	TRBJ2-3	TRBD2	few	TGTGCCAGTAGTACTTCTAGCGGGAGGGCCCACACAGATACGCAGTATTTT	CASSTSSGRAHTDTQYF
TRBV6-5	TRBJ1-2	.	.	TGTGCCTTGTCTTTCAACTATGGCTACACCTTC	CALSFNYGYTF
TRBV30	TRBJ2-5	TRBD1	.	TGTGCCTGGAGGAGGGGGCCCCAAGAGACCCAGTACTTC	CAWRRGPQETQYF
TRBV19	TRBJ2-1	TRBD2	.	TGTGCCAGTAGTCGACGGACTAGCGGGAGGGCGACCTACAATGAGCAGTTCTTC	CASSRRTSGRATYNEQFF
TRBV11-2	TRBJ2-7	.	.	TGTGCCAGCAGCAACGGGGGATACGAGCAGTACTTC	CASSNGGYEQYF
TRBV27	TRBJ2-7	TRBD2	.	TGTGCCAGCAGTTTAGCTAGCGGGGGCCCCTACGAGCAGTACTTC	CASSLASGGPYEQYF
TRBV28	TRBJ2-1	.	.	TGTGCCAGCAGTCTTCGTAGGGAGTACAATGAGCAGTTCTTC	CASSLRREYNEQFF
TRBV13	TRBJ1-2	TRBD1	.	TGTGCCAGCAGCAATAGCCGGGACAGGGGTGGCTACACCTTC	CASSNSRDRGGYTF
TRBV12-5	TRBJ2-1	.	.	TGTGCTAGTGGTCGGGACACCTACAATGAGCAGTTCTTC	CASGRDTYNEQFF
TRBV7-9	TRBJ1-2	.	.	TGTGCCAGCAGCCCCGGGGGGGTGAAAGCTAACTATGGCTACACCTTC	CASSPGGVKANYGYTF
TRBV5-5	TRBJ2-3	.	.	TGTGCCAGCAGCTCGACTAGTCGGGCGCAGTATTTT	CASSSTSRAQYF
TRBV19	TRBJ1-2	TRBD1	.	TGTGCCAGTAGTACCTCAGGGACAGGGTATGGCTATGGCTACACCTTC	CASSTSGTGYGYGYTF
TRBV27	TRBJ2-7	.	.	TGTGCCAGCAGTTTAAGTAGGGGCGAGCAGTACTTC	CASSLSRGEQYF
TRBV28	TRBJ1-5	TRBD1	.	TGTGCCAGCAGTTTATACAGAAGGAAAGGACAGGGAATCAATCAGCCCCAGCATTTT	CASSLYRRKGQGINQPQHF
TRBV20-1	TRBJ1-1	.	.	TGCAGTGCTATTGGGAGGCCTGAAGCTTTCTTT	CSAIGRPEAFF
TRBV27	TRBJ2-1	.	.	TGTGCCAGCACCCCCTTGGCGGGCCGCTCCTACAATGAGCAGTTCTTC	CASTPLAGRSYNEQFF
TRBV2	TRBJ2-7	TRBD1	.	TGTGCCAGCAGTAAAGGGGGCGTCGACGAGCAGTACTTC	CASSKGGVDEQYF
TRBV28	TRBJ2-7	.	.	TGTGCCAGCGGTACTCCATCGAGCTCCTACGAGCAGTACTTC	CASGTPSSSYEQYF
TRBV3-1/TRBV3-2	TRBJ2-2	TRBD1	once	TGTGCCAGCAGCCAATATACAGGGGGCACCGGGGAGCTGTTTTTT	CASSQYTGGTGELFF
TRBV7-2	TRBJ2-1	TRBD2	.	TGTGCCAGCAGCTTAAGCGGGAGCTCCTACAATGAGCAGTTCTTC	CASSLSGSSYNEQFF
TRBV29-1	TRBJ2-5	.	.	TGCAGCGTTGTGGGTGGGGCAGAGACCCAGTACTTC	CSVVGGAETQYF
TRBV3-1/TRBV3-2	TRBJ2-1	.	once	TGTGCCAGCAGCCAACTTACCGGCAGGGGGGATGAGCAGTTCTTC	CASSQLTGRGDEQFF
TRBV18	TRBJ2-6	.	.	TGTGCCAGCTCACCAGTTAGGACACCCGACGGGAGCCCGACTTTC	CASSPVRTPDGSPTF
TRBV6-5	TRBJ2-5	.	.	TGTGCCAGCAGTTACCCAGGGGCGCCTTTGAAGACCCAGTACTTC	CASSYPGAPLKTQYF